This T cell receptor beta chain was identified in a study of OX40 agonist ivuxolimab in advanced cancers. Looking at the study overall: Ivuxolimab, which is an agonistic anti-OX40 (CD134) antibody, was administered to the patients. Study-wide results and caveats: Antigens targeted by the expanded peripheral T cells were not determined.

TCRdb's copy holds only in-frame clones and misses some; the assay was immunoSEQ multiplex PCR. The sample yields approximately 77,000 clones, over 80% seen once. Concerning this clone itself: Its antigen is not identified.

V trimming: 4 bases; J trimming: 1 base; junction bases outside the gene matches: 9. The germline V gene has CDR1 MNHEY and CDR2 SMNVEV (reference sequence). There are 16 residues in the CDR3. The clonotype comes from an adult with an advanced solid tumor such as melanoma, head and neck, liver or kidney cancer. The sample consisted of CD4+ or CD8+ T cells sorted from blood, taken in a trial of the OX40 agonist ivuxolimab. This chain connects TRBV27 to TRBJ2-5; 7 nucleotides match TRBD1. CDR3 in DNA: TGTGCCAGCAGTTATATTCGGGACAGACCCCAAGAGACCCAGTACTTC. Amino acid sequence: CASSYIRDRPQETQYF.